Listed below are T cell receptor beta chains from one sample, sequenced in a study of blood T cell repertoires in COVID-19. Assay: immunoSEQ multiplex PCR; the TCRdb copy retains only in-frame clones and omits some. The table shows some 290,000 clones, with roughly 86% occurring only once. The sequencing input was PBMCs or T cells enriched from blood (not recorded which). Every receptor here comes from a woman in her twenties or thirties who had recovered from COVID-19. Each CDR3 is given with its conserved first and last residue. The D gene is left open where the match is weak. Expanded clones get a size class; other rows say once, few or many, or leave the size out.

clone size	J gene	D gene	V gene	CDR3 length	CDR3 protein	CDR3 DNA
.	TRBJ2-3	TRBD2	TRBV5-6	16	CASSLALAGGTDTQYF	TGTGCCAGCAGCTTGGCCCTAGCGGGAGGCACAGATACGCAGTATTTT
.	TRBJ2-3	.	TRBV3-1/TRBV3-2	15	CASSRGGGGTDTQYF	TGTGCCAGCAGCAGGGGGGGCGGGGGCACAGATACGCAGTATTTT
.	TRBJ1-1	TRBD1	TRBV4-2	17	CASSQPLLTGMNTEAFF	TGTGCCAGCAGCCAACCCCTATTGACAGGGATGAACACTGAAGCTTTCTTT
.	TRBJ2-5	TRBD2	TRBV5-1	16	CASSPGGSTLQETQYF	TGCGCCAGCAGCCCGGGGGGGTCCACTCTCCAAGAGACCCAGTACTTC
.	TRBJ1-4	.	TRBV18	14	CASSPAGGNEKLFF	TGTGCCAGCTCACCGGCGGGAGGTAATGAAAAACTGTTTTTT
.	TRBJ1-1	TRBD1	TRBV19	15	CASSSPGQGDTEAFF	TGTGCCAGTAGTTCGCCGGGACAGGGGGACACTGAAGCTTTCTTT
.	TRBJ1-4	.	TRBV7-8	16	CASSLPGWGRHEKLFF	TGTGCCAGCAGCCTTCCAGGGTGGGGGCGACATGAAAAACTGTTTTTT
once	TRBJ1-6	.	TRBV4-2	19	CASSQAILQDQYYNSPLHF	TGTGCCAGCAGCCAAGCCATTCTACAGGATCAGTACTATAATTCACCCCTCCACTTT
.	TRBJ2-1	.	TRBV5-1	15	CASSLEASFHNEQFF	TGCGCCAGCAGCTTGGAGGCTAGCTTTCACAATGAGCAGTTCTTC
.	TRBJ2-1	TRBD1	TRBV19	15	CASTRDRWPDNEQFF	TGTGCCAGTACCCGGGACAGGTGGCCTGACAATGAGCAGTTCTTC
.	TRBJ2-7	TRBD2	TRBV19	14	CASRNSGIAYEQYF	TGTGCCAGTAGAAATAGCGGGATCGCCTACGAGCAGTACTTC
.	TRBJ2-7	TRBD2	TRBV28	16	CASSFGRGESSYEQYF	TGTGCCAGCAGTTTTGGGCGGGGGGAGAGCTCCTACGAGCAGTACTTC
.	TRBJ2-1	TRBD2	TRBV7-9	17	CASSLRGTSGHYNEQFF	TGTGCCAGCAGCCTAAGGGGGACTAGCGGCCACTACAATGAGCAGTTCTTC
.	TRBJ2-3	TRBD2	TRBV6-2/TRBV6-3	17	CASSYLGLAGDTDTQYF	TGTGCCAGCAGTTACCTTGGACTAGCGGGGGACACAGATACGCAGTATTTT
.	TRBJ1-2	.	TRBV12-5	14	CASGLVTPNYGYTF	TGTGCTAGTGGTTTGGTAACTCCCAACTATGGCTACACCTTC
.	TRBJ1-1	.	TRBV27	14	CASSLWGGNTEAFF	TGTGCCAGCAGTTTATGGGGCGGTAACACTGAAGCTTTCTTT
.	TRBJ2-3	.	TRBV18	14	CASSLTGVKDTQYF	TGTGCCAGCTCACTAACGGGAGTGAAAGATACGCAGTATTTT
.	TRBJ2-1	.	TRBV9	13	CASRKMGRNEQFF	TGTGCCAGCAGAAAAATGGGGCGCAATGAGCAGTTCTTC
.	TRBJ1-5	.	TRBV7-2	15	CASSLIQGMDQPQHF	TGTGCCAGCAGCTTAATCCAGGGGATGGATCAGCCCCAGCATTTT
.	TRBJ1-5	.	TRBV7-8	15	CASSLTGGDNQPQHF	TGTGCCAGCAGCTTAACCGGTGGAGACAATCAGCCCCAGCATTTT
.	TRBJ1-1	.	TRBV11-2	16	CASSTRPSRRGTEAFF	TGTGCCAGCAGCACTAGACCGTCCAGGCGCGGCACTGAAGCTTTCTTT
.	TRBJ2-7	.	TRBV6-1	15	CASSEWGDSSYEQYF	TGTGCCAGCAGTGAATGGGGGGATTCCTCCTACGAGCAGTACTTC
.	TRBJ2-2	.	TRBV27	15	CASSLEGTYTGELFF	TGTGCCAGCAGTTTGGAAGGGACTTACACCGGGGAGCTGTTTTTT
.	TRBJ1-6	.	TRBV6-1	15	CASSEVGQGRGPLHF	TGTGCCAGCAGTGAAGTAGGGCAGGGTAGGGGACCCCTCCACTTT
.	TRBJ1-6	TRBD1	TRBV11-2	17	CASSHPSTGGGDSPLHF	TGTGCCAGCAGCCATCCCTCGACAGGGGGCGGGGATTCACCCCTCCACTTT
.	TRBJ1-5	.	TRBV18	14	CASSPPSGGQPQHF	TGTGCCAGCTCACCACCCTCCGGGGGGCAGCCCCAGCATTTT
.	TRBJ2-5	TRBD1	TRBV27	15	CASSPGQGAGETQYF	TGTGCCAGCAGTCCGGGACAGGGGGCCGGAGAGACCCAGTACTTC
.	TRBJ2-7	.	TRBV9	16	CASSVGLDAVGYEQYF	TGTGCCAGCAGCGTAGGGTTGGATGCGGTCGGCTACGAGCAGTACTTC
once	TRBJ2-7	.	TRBV28	15	CASSFAAPPRGEQYF	TGTGCCAGCAGTTTCGCGGCACCTCCCCGGGGGGAGCAGTACTTC
.	TRBJ2-7	TRBD1	TRBV7-9	16	CASSPTPGQVIHEQYF	TGTGCCAGCAGCCCGACTCCGGGACAGGTGATCCACGAGCAGTACTTC
.	TRBJ2-1	TRBD1	TRBV28	15	CASSSSGGLWYEQFF	TGTGCCAGCAGTTCCTCAGGGGGCCTTTGGTATGAGCAGTTCTTC
.	TRBJ1-2	.	TRBV29-1	11	CSVRFNYGYTF	TGCAGCGTCAGATTTAACTATGGCTACACCTTC
.	TRBJ1-3	.	TRBV7-9	16	CASSSLTGISGNTIYF	TGTGCCAGCAGCTCCTTGACAGGCATCTCTGGAAACACCATATATTTT
.	TRBJ2-2	TRBD2	TRBV11-2	13	CATGLAADGELFF	TGTGCCACTGGGCTAGCGGCGGACGGGGAGCTGTTTTTT
.	TRBJ2-1	TRBD1	TRBV3-1/TRBV3-2	21	CASSLLSWTGPPEVGYNEQFF	TGTGCCAGCAGCCTACTATCTTGGACAGGTCCCCCCGAGGTGGGATACAATGAGCAGTTCTTC
.	TRBJ2-5	.	TRBV4-3	15	CASSQDIGGQETQYF	TGCGCCAGCAGCCAAGATATTGGCGGCCAAGAGACCCAGTACTTC
.	TRBJ2-1	TRBD1	TRBV24-1	18	CATSDRPEGAGTKIEQFF	TGTGCCACCAGTGACAGGCCCGAGGGGGCCGGTACTAAAATTGAGCAGTTCTTC
.	TRBJ2-7	.	TRBV6-5	12	CASRTSAYEQYF	TGTGCCAGCAGAACTAGTGCTTACGAGCAGTACTTC
.	TRBJ2-2	TRBD1	TRBV10-3	13	CAITTGGVGELFF	TGTGCCATTACGACAGGGGGCGTCGGGGAGCTGTTTTTT
.	TRBJ1-2	TRBD1	TRBV10-3	15	CAISLNRQGHYGYTF	TGTGCCATCAGTTTGAACCGACAGGGGCACTATGGCTACACCTTC